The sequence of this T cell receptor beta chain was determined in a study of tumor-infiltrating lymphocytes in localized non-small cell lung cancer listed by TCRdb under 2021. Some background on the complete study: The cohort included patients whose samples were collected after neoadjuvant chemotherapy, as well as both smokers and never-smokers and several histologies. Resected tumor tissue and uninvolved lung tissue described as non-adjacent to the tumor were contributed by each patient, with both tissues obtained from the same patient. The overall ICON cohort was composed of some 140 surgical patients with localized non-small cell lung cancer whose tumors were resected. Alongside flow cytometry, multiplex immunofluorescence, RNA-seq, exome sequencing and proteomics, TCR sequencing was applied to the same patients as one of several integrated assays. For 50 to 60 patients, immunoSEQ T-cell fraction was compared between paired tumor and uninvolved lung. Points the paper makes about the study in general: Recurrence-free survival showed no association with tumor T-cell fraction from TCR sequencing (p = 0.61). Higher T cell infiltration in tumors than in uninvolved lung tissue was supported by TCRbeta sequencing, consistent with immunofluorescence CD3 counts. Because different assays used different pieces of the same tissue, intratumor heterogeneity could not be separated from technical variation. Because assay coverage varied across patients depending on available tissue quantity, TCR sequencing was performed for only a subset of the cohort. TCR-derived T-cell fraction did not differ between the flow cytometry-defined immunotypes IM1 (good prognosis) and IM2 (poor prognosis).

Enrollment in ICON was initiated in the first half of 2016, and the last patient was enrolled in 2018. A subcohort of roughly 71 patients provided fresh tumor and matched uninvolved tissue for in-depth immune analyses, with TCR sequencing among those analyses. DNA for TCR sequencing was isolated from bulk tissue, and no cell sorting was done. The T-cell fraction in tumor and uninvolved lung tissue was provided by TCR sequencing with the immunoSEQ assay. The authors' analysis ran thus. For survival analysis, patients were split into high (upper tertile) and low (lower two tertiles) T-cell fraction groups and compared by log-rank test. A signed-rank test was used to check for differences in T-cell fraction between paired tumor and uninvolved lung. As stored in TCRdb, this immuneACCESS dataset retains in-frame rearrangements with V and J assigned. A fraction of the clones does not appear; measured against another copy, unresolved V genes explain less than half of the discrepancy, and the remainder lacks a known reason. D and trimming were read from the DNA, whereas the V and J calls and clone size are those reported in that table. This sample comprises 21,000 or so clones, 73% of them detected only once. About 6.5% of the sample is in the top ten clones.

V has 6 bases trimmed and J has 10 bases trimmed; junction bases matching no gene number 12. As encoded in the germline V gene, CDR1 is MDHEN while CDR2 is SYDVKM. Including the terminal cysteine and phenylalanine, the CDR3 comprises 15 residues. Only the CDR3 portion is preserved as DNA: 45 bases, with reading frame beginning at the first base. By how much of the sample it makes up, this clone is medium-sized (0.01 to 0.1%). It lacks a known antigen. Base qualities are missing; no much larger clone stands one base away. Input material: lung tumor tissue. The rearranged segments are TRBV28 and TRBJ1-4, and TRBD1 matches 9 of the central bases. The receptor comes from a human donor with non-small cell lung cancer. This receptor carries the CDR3 CASRGSQGAGGKLFF. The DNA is TGTGCCAGCAGGGGCTCACAGGGGGCAGGAGGAAAACTGTTTTTT.